Listed below are T cell receptor beta chains from one sample, sequenced in a study of cytomegalovirus exposure and HLA in healthy donors. Assay: immunoSEQ multiplex PCR; the TCRdb copy retains only in-frame clones and omits some. The top ten clones hold 11% of a sample with some 110,000 clones, 74% of them seen once. Sequenced: PBMCs. These receptors were taken from a woman aged 50 to 60 in good health and CMV-seropositive. The CDR3 runs from the conserved cysteine through the conserved F or W. Fields, in order: V gene, J gene, D gene, clone size, CDR3 DNA, CDR3 protein. D genes are given only for firm matches. Clone sizes are given selectively: once, few, many, or a class where the clone is expanded.

TRBV7-2,TRBJ1-5,NA,once,TGTGCCAGCAGCTTAAGGATGGCAGGTGATCAGCCCCAGCATTTT,CASSLRMAGDQPQHF
TRBV4-1,TRBJ2-3,TRBD2,NA,TGCGCCAGCAGCCAAGATCTAGCGGGGGTTGGGTTCACAGATACGCAGTATTTT,CASSQDLAGVGFTDTQYF
TRBV7-9,TRBJ2-1,TRBD1,NA,TGTGCCAGCAGCTTAGGAGGGGGCGATGAGCAGTTCTTC,CASSLGGGDEQFF
TRBV6-5,TRBJ1-2,NA,NA,TGTGCCAGCGGCCCCGGGACTCCTCCCGCCTTC,CASGPGTPPAF
TRBV6-1,TRBJ2-6,NA,NA,TGTGCCAGCAGTGAAGCCCAGGGGCTAGGCTCTGGGGCCAACGTCCTGACTTTC,CASSEAQGLGSGANVLTF
TRBV19,TRBJ1-4,TRBD1,NA,TGTGCCAGTACCAGACAGGGAGTTAATGAAAAACTGTTTTTT,CASTRQGVNEKLFF
TRBV6-1,TRBJ1-2,TRBD1,NA,TGTGCCAGCAGTGAAGGGACAGGAAGATATGGCTACACCTTC,CASSEGTGRYGYTF
TRBV7-2,TRBJ2-3,TRBD2,once,TGTGCCAGCAGCCCCCTCCCGACTGGGCGGGGGGGGGCAGATACGCAGTATTTT,CASSPLPTGRGGADTQYF
TRBV27,TRBJ1-1,NA,NA,TGTGCCAGCAAAAGGGACTTGGACACTGAAGCTTTCTTT,CASKRDLDTEAFF
TRBV19,TRBJ2-5,NA,NA,TGTGCCAGTAGTATGGGGACATTCGAGACCCAGTACTTC,CASSMGTFETQYF
TRBV5-4,TRBJ2-7,NA,NA,TGTGCCAGCAGCTTGGGACAGTCCTACGAGCAGTACTTC,CASSLGQSYEQYF
TRBV19,TRBJ2-6,TRBD1,few,TGTGCCAGTAGTATAGGCCAGGGGGCAGGAGGGGCCAACGTCCTGACTTTC,CASSIGQGAGGANVLTF
TRBV9,TRBJ2-2,NA,NA,TGTGCCAGCAGCGCTAGTTATGATCTAATGGGGGAGCTGTTTTTT,CASSASYDLMGELFF
TRBV13,TRBJ2-1,NA,NA,TGTGCCAGCAGCTTCCCCGGTTCCTACAATGAGCAGTTCTTC,CASSFPGSYNEQFF
TRBV5-1,TRBJ1-3,NA,few,TGCGCCAGCAGGATGGACACCGCGGACGGAAACACCATATATTTT,CASRMDTADGNTIYF
TRBV19,TRBJ2-3,TRBD1,NA,TGTGCCAGTAGTAACCGAGGGGGCAGCACAGATACGCAGTATTTT,CASSNRGGSTDTQYF
TRBV19,TRBJ2-7,TRBD1,NA,TGTGCCAGTAGTATAGATTTCCAGGGGGCAATTTACGAGCAGTACTTC,CASSIDFQGAIYEQYF
TRBV29-1,TRBJ2-1,NA,NA,TGCAGCGTTGAAAGGGTCGCGGGTGATCAGTTCTTC,CSVERVAGDQFF
TRBV29-1,TRBJ1-2,TRBD1,NA,TGCAGCGTTGATCCGGGGACAGGGGTTTCTATCCTCTATGGCCACACCTTC,CSVDPGTGVSILYGHTF
TRBV2,TRBJ1-2,TRBD1,NA,TGTGCCAGCAGTGAAGCACAGGGGGCAGAGGGCTACACCTTC,CASSEAQGAEGYTF
TRBV5-1,TRBJ2-7,TRBD2,NA,TGCGCCAGCAGCTTGAACGGGGGGGCCTACGAGCAGTACTTC,CASSLNGGAYEQYF
TRBV30,TRBJ2-2,TRBD2,NA,TGTGCCTGCCCATCTAGCGGGAGAAACACCGGGGAGCTGTTTTTT,CACPSSGRNTGELFF
TRBV5-4,TRBJ1-2,TRBD1,NA,TGTGCCAGCAGCGACGGGACAGGGAGGATAGGAGGCTACACCTTC,CASSDGTGRIGGYTF
TRBV6-6,TRBJ1-1,NA,NA,TGTGCCAGCAGTTACCGCACATACACTGAAGCTTTCTTT,CASSYRTYTEAFF
TRBV6-1,TRBJ1-1,NA,NA,TGTGCCAGCACCGTGGGGGGTGGCCGCACTGAAGCTTTCTTT,CASTVGGGRTEAFF
TRBV14,TRBJ2-1,TRBD2,NA,TGTGCCAGCAGCCTCTTTAGCGGGGGAAGATACAATGAGCAGTTCTTC,CASSLFSGGRYNEQFF
TRBV29-1,TRBJ1-1,TRBD1,few,TGCAGCGTTGGAGGGGGCGCGGGCACTGAAGCTTTCTTT,CSVGGGAGTEAFF
TRBV5-8,TRBJ2-5,TRBD2,NA,TGTGCCAGCAGCCCCCGGGGAGGGGTGAAGACCCAGTACTTC,CASSPRGGVKTQYF